This TCR beta chain was retrieved from a study of OX40 agonist ivuxolimab in advanced cancers. Study summary: Enrolled patients in dose escalation had cancers that were hepatocellular carcinoma, melanoma, renal cell or head and neck cancer.

To note about this clone: The antigen is undetermined.

Here immunoSEQ multiplex PCR was the method, and the copy in TCRdb shows in-frame clones only, minus some. The data show 20,000 to 25,000 clones, 75% to 85% seen once. The CDR3 totals 12 residues. Trimming stripped 2 bases from V and 8 bases from J, with 9 bases between. In germline, CDR1 is SGHAT, CDR2 FQDESV (reference sequence). Study results and limitations: On average, a greater number of expanded clones characterised CD8+ T cells relative to CD4+. Both CD4+ and CD8+ T cell populations in blood had undergone clonal expansion by week 6 at 0.1 to 3.0 mg/kg.

The sequence came from an adult with an advanced solid tumor such as melanoma, head and neck, liver or kidney cancer. Sequenced here: CD4+ or CD8+ T cells sorted from blood, sampled in a trial of the OX40 agonist ivuxolimab. V and J are TRBV11-1 and TRBJ1-1; D is unresolved. CDR3 coding DNA: TGTGCCAGCAGCTTAAGGGCTCAGGAAGCTTTCTTT. Translation gives CASSLRAQEAFF. The entire variable domain, with the rest obtained from reference TRBV11-1 and TRBJ1-1, is as follows: EAEVAQSPRYKITEKSQAVAFWCDPISGHATLYWYRQILGQGPELLVQFQDESVVDDSQLPKDRFSAERLKGVDSTLKIQPAELGDSAMYLCASSLRAQEAFFGQGTRLTVV.